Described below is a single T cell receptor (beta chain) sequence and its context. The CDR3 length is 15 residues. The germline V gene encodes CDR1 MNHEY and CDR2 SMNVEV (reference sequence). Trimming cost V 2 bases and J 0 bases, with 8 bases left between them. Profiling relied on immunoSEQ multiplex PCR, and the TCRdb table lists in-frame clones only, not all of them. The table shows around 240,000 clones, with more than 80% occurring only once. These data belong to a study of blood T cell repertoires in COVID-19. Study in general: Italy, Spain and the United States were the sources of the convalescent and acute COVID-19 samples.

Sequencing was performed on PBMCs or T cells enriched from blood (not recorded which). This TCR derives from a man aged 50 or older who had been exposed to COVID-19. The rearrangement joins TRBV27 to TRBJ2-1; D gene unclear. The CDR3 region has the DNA TGTGCCAGCAGTTTAGAGATTAGCTCCTACAATGAGCAGTTCTTC. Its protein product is CASSLEISSYNEQFF.